These 25 T cell receptor beta chains came from one sample sequenced in a study of a mutant IDH1 vaccine in newly diagnosed glioma. The time point was: week 5, during vaccination. Vaccine doses each comprised 300 ug of mutant IDH1 20-mer peptide, with topical imiquimod. The repertoire was sequenced with immunoSEQ multiplex PCR; TCRdb's copy has only in-frame clones and lacks some. In the table there are tens of thousands of clones, roughly 90% of which are singletons. These receptors are not linked to any known antigen. The sequencing used PBMCs, collected from a glioma patient whose treatment included an IDH1 peptide vaccine. These receptors were obtained from a woman between 45 and 65 years old with glioma.

V gene TRBV7-9 combines with J gene TRBJ2-3; no reliable D call. The CDR3 totals 15 residues. Germline V gives CDR1 SEHNR, CDR2 FQNEAQ (reference sequence). V gave up 3 bases and J gave up 4 bases, with 14 bases separating them. The chain's CDR3 is CASSFYAKNADTQYF. The CDR3 DNA follows: TGTGCCAGCAGCTTCTATGCGAAAAACGCAGATACGCAGTATTTT. Combining the CDR3 with reference TRBV7-9 and TRBJ2-3 gives the whole variable domain DTGVSQNPRHKITKRGQNVTFRCDPISEHNRLYWYRQTLGQGPEFLTYFQNEAQLEKSRLLSDRFSAERPKGSFSTLEIQRTEQGDSAMYLCASSFYAKNADTQYFGPGTRLTVL.

This clone was seen a single time. V and J are TRBV11-2 and TRBJ2-5; unclear D gene. The CDR3 totals 12 residues. Germline CDR1 and CDR2: SGHAT and FQNNGV. V dropped 2 bases and J dropped 5 bases, with 6 bases sitting between them. This chain's CDR3 is CASSLHGETQYF. In DNA form, the CDR3 reads TGTGCCAGCAGCTTACATGGCGAGACCCAGTACTTC.

The J gene is TRBJ2-3, the V gene TRBV5-1, with unresolved D. CDR1 is SGHRS, CDR2 YFSETQ, per germline. The length of the CDR3 is 14 residues. The ends were cut back, 3 bases at V and 2 bases at J, with 10 bases in the middle. CDR3 loop: CASSSTGLTDTQYF. The CDR3, as DNA: TGCGCCAGCAGCTCCACTGGGCTCACAGATACGCAGTATTTT.

This chain joins TRBV5-1 and TRBJ1-3; TRBD1 matches at 9 bases. Germline assignment: CDR1 SGHRS and CDR2 YFSETQ. This CDR3 region has 17 residues. J was trimmed by 1 base and V by 4 bases; bases with no gene match: 9. CDR3 bases: TGCGCCAGCAGCCTTGGGTCCGGGACAGGGTCTGGAAACACCATATATTTT. Its translation: CASSLGSGTGSGNTIYF. The complete variable domain, with remaining parts taken from reference TRBV5-1 and TRBJ1-3, reads KAGVTQTPRYLIKTRGQQVTLSCSPISGHRSVSWYQQTPGQGLQFLFEYFSETQRNKGNFPGRFSGRQFSNSRSEMNVSTLELGDSALYLCASSLGSGTGSGNTIYFGEGSWLTVV.

V is TRBV7-8 and J is TRBJ2-1; possibly TRBD1 for D (6 bases). The CDR3 consists of 16 residues. Deletions cut 4 bases from V and 1 base from J, with 14 bases between. The germline V gene has CDR1 SGHVS and CDR2 FQNEAQ. The CDR3 DNA reads as TGTGCCAGCAGCTCCCGCCTAGGGGGATCCTACAATGAGCAGTTCTTC. Translation: CASSSRLGGSYNEQFF.

The genes are TRBV9 and TRBJ2-1; D not resolved. The V and J ends lost 2 bases and 0 bases respectively, with 12 bases between them. Per the germline V gene, CDR1 is SGDLS and CDR2 is YYNGEE. The CDR3 spans 16 residues. CDR3 coding DNA: TGTGCCAGCAGCGTTTTTCACGGGTCCTCCTACAATGAGCAGTTCTTC. Its protein product is CASSVFHGSSYNEQFF.

Comments on this clone: The sample carries other DNA sequences with the same CDR3. V usage is TRBV30 and J usage is TRBJ2-7, with D possibly being TRBD1 or TRBD2 (5 bases each). CDR3 length: 12 residues. V lost 4 bases to trimming and J lost 4 bases, with 11 bases between them. Germline loops: CDR1 GTSNPN, CDR2 SVGIG (reference sequence). The CDR3 here is CAWTRGVYEQYF. In nucleotides, the CDR3 is TGTGCCTGGACTCGAGGGGTTTACGAGCAGTACTTC.

This clone is a singleton in its sample. V is TRBV18 and J is TRBJ2-7, with 8 bases that match TRBD1. The CDR3 is 14 residues long. The V gene end was trimmed by 1 base and the J gene end by 2 bases; junction bases not matched to a gene: 1. The germline V gene has CDR1 KGHSH and CDR2 LQKENI. DNA for the CDR3: TGTGCCAGCTCACCACAGGACAGGGCCTACGAGCAGTACTTC. It is translated as CASSPQDRAYEQYF.

This chain uses TRBV19 with TRBJ1-2, with D tentatively TRBD1 (5 bases). This CDR3 is built from 14 residues. Per the germline V gene, CDR1 is LNHDA and CDR2 is SQIVND (reference sequence). Trimming left V 4 bases short and J 3 bases short, with 12 bases between. The CDR3 sequence is CASSTLGDHYGYTF. The CDR3 nucleotides read TGTGCCAGTAGTACCCTCGGGGACCACTATGGCTACACCTTC. Using reference TRBV19 and TRBJ1-2 for the parts outside the CDR3, the full variable domain is DGGITQSPKYLFRKEGQNVTLSCEQNLNHDAMYWYRQDPGQGLRLIYYSQIVNDFQKGDIAEGYSVSREKKESFPLTVTSAQKNPTAFYLCASSTLGDHYGYTFGSGTRLTVV.

This chain connects TRBV4-1 to TRBJ1-3; D gene unclear. Trimming left V 1 base short and J 0 bases short, with 4 bases between. Germline CDR1 and CDR2: MGHRA and YSYEKL. The CDR3 extends over 14 amino acids. CDR3 protein: CASSQVSSGNTIYF. As DNA, the CDR3 is TGCGCCAGCAGCCAAGTGAGCTCTGGAAACACCATATATTTT.

The CDR3 DNA follows: TGTGCCAGCTCCAAGGGAGTTCTAGCGGCCAAACGAGAGCAGTACTTC. Its protein product is CASSKGVLAAKREQYF. This chain joins TRBV14 and TRBJ2-7; TRBD2 matches 7 bases. The CDR3 consists of 16 residues. CDR1 SGHDN and CDR2 FVKESK come from the germline V gene. With 8 bases clipped from V and 7 bases from J, the junction kept 20 bases outside the gene matches.

The gene calls are TRBV11-2 and TRBJ1-2; D gene uncertain. This CDR3 has 13 amino acids. CDR1 and CDR2 from the germline V gene are SGHAT and FQNNGV. Trimming cost V 1 base and J 4 bases, with 7 bases left between them. Here the CDR3 reads CASSLGLFYGYTF. The CDR3 coding sequence is TGTGCCAGCAGCTTAGGGCTTTTCTATGGCTACACCTTC.

The V call is TRBV5-1, the J call TRBJ2-2; 8 bases agree with TRBD1. Germline V gene sequence: CDR1 SGHRS, CDR2 YFSETQ. CDR3 length: 16 amino acids. Unmatched junction bases numbered 11, after V lost 7 bases and J lost 3 bases. The CDR3 sequence is CASSTEQGVDTGELFF. CDR3 nucleotide sequence: TGCGCCAGCTCGACGGAACAGGGGGTGGACACCGGGGAGCTGTTTTTT.

The chain uses TRBV4-1 and TRBJ2-7; maybe TRBD1 (6 bases). V lost 0 bases and J lost 2, with 8 bases in between. This CDR3 spans 14 amino acids. The germline gives CDR1 MGHRA, CDR2 YSYEKL. CDR3 amino acids: CASSQEGDTYEQYF. CDR3 sequence (DNA): TGCGCCAGCAGCCAAGAAGGGGACACCTACGAGCAGTACTTC.

The rearrangement uses TRBV20-1 and TRBJ2-3; tentative D call: TRBD2 (5 bases). This CDR3 has 11 amino acids. V lost 5 bases, J lost 4 bases, and 7 bases lay in between. CDR1 DFQATT and CDR2 SNEGSKA come from the germline V gene (reference sequence). The CDR3 loop is CSAPEADTQYF. The CDR3 DNA follows: TGCAGTGCTCCGGAGGCAGATACGCAGTATTTT.

The J gene is TRBJ2-7, the V gene TRBV27, with 7 nucleotides matching TRBD1. Trimming took 5 bases from V and 4 from J; bases not matched to a gene: 8. The length of the CDR3 is 14 residues. Germline assignment: CDR1 MNHEY and CDR2 SMNVEV (reference sequence). This CDR3 is CASSATGMNYEQYF. CDR3 bases: TGTGCCAGCAGTGCGACAGGGATGAATTACGAGCAGTACTTC.

This clone was found once. The chain recombines TRBV7-9 with TRBJ2-1; D possibly corresponds to TRBD2 (5 bases). With 2 bases removed from V and 3 bases from J, the gap between germline ends came to 14 bases. This CDR3 spans 16 amino acids. Germline CDR1 and CDR2: SEHNR and FQNEAQ (reference sequence). This CDR3 reads CASSLNGGPVYNEQFF. CDR3 sequence (DNA): TGTGCCAGCAGCTTAAACGGCGGGCCAGTCTACAATGAGCAGTTCTTC. The full variable domain, completed using reference TRBV7-9 and TRBJ2-1, is DTGVSQNPRHKITKRGQNVTFRCDPISEHNRLYWYRQTLGQGPEFLTYFQNEAQLEKSRLLSDRFSAERPKGSFSTLEIQRTEQGDSAMYLCASSLNGGPVYNEQFFGPGTRLTVL.

J is TRBJ2-3 and V is TRBV19, with 7 bases that match TRBD1. Germline assignment: CDR1 LNHDA and CDR2 SQIVND (reference sequence). The CDR3 spans 17 residues. The V segment lost 3 bases and the J segment 2 bases; nucleotides outside the gene matches: 11. The DNA of the CDR3 is TGTGCCAGTAGTATGAGGGGGCAGATGTTGGTCACAGATACGCAGTATTTT. This sequence encodes CASSMRGQMLVTDTQYF.

The gene calls are TRBV4-1 and TRBJ2-7; D uncertain. Germline CDR1 reads MGHRA; CDR2 reads YSYEKL. V dropped 2 bases and J dropped 8 bases, with 16 bases sitting between them. The CDR3 has 14 residues. CDR3 sequence (DNA): TGCGCCAGCAGCCAATCCCCTCGGGCAGGCCAGCAGTACTTC. Its protein product is CASSQSPRAGQQYF.

The chain employs TRBV7-2 and TRBJ2-5; D uncertain. Germline-derived CDR1 and CDR2 are SGHTA and FQGNSA. V lost 0 bases to trimming and J lost 5 bases, with 4 bases between them. This CDR3 has 12 amino acids. The CDR3, as DNA: TGTGCCAGCAGCTTAGCGCGGGAGACCCAGTACTTC. Its protein is CASSLARETQYF.

The chain couples TRBV7-2 to TRBJ2-7, with 7 positions matching TRBD1. The germline V gene has CDR1 SGHTA and CDR2 FQGNSA. The CDR3 runs 12 residues. Unmatched junction bases numbered 12, after V lost 7 bases and J lost 12 bases. The CDR3 nucleotides are TGTGCCAGCACCTCTCAGGGGGAGTGGTTGTACTTC. Its translation: CASTSQGEWLYF. Using reference TRBV7-2 and TRBJ2-7 for the parts outside the CDR3, the full variable domain is GAGVSQSPSNKVTEKGKDVELRCDPISGHTALYWYRQSLGQGLEFLIYFQGNSAPDKSGLPSDRFSAERTGGSVSTLTIQRTQQEDSAVYLCASTSQGEWLYFGPGTRLTVT.

This chain joins TRBV5-1 and TRBJ2-7; the D is unclear. Trimming pared 0 bases from V and 5 bases from J, leaving 18 bases between. The germline CDR1 and CDR2 sequences are SGHRS and YFSETQ. The CDR3 has 16 amino acids. The chain's CDR3 is CASSLAERWSFDEQYF. The DNA of the CDR3 is TGCGCCAGCAGCTTGGCCGAAAGATGGTCTTTCGACGAGCAGTACTTC. The full variable domain, in which reference TRBV5-1 and TRBJ2-7 provide the parts outside the CDR3, is KAGVTQTPRYLIKTRGQQVTLSCSPISGHRSVSWYQQTPGQGLQFLFEYFSETQRNKGNFPGRFSGRQFSNSRSEMNVSTLELGDSALYLCASSLAERWSFDEQYFGPGTRLTVT.

This chain connects TRBV28 to TRBJ2-4; D call uncertain. Trimming shortened V by 5 bases and J by 0 bases, and 5 bases separated the two germline ends. Germline V lookup: CDR1 MDHEN, CDR2 SYDVKM. This CDR3 contains 13 residues. The CDR3 coding sequence is TGTGCCAGCAGTCTGGTAGCCAAAAACATTCAGTACTTC. Its translation is CASSLVAKNIQYF.

The gene calls are TRBV10-3 and TRBJ1-1; TRBD1 matches at 12 bases. Germline values: CDR1 ENHRY, CDR2 SYGVKD. Germline trimming cut 7 bases from V and 6 bases from J; bases unmatched to any gene: 3. This CDR3 has 13 residues. CDR3 sequence: CAITGQGAAEAFF. CDR3 DNA: TGTGCCATCACGGGACAGGGGGCTGCTGAAGCTTTCTTT.

This clone appeared once. V is TRBV19 and J is TRBJ2-1; TRBD1 is a possible D gene (6 bases). CDR3 length: 15 amino acids. Looked up from germline, CDR1 is LNHDA and CDR2 is SQIVND (reference sequence). Deletions cut 6 bases from V and 0 bases from J, with 12 bases between. The DNA of the CDR3 is TGTGCCAGTAGGAGACAGGTTAGCTCCTACAATGAGCAGTTCTTC. Its translation is CASRRQVSSYNEQFF. The entire variable domain, with the rest obtained from reference TRBV19 and TRBJ2-1, is as follows: DGGITQSPKYLFRKEGQNVTLSCEQNLNHDAMYWYRQDPGQGLRLIYYSQIVNDFQKGDIAEGYSVSREKKESFPLTVTSAQKNPTAFYLCASRRQVSSYNEQFFGPGTRLTVL.